The 25 T cell receptor beta chains below all came from one sample that was sequenced in a study of cytomegalovirus exposure and HLA in healthy donors. 13 Jbeta primers and 60 Vbeta primers were used for the PCR. TCRdb's table, derived via immunoSEQ multiplex PCR, lists solely in-frame clones and lacks some. There are fewer than 250,000 clones in the sample; around 81% occur only once, and about 1.7% lies in the top ten. What was sequenced was PBMCs. These receptors originate from a man aged 18 to 30 in good health and CMV-seronegative.

The chain joins TRBV5-6 to TRBJ2-6; the D gene is possibly TRBD1 (6 bases). The germline V and J ends were trimmed by 5 bases and 1 base, with 13 bases remaining between them. CDR1 and CDR2 (germline): SGHDT, YYEEEE. This CDR3 region has 16 residues. The chain's CDR3 is CASRATGSSGANVLTF. For the CDR3, the DNA is TGTGCCAGCAGGGCAACAGGGTCTTCTGGGGCCAACGTCCTGACTTTC.

V gene TRBV19 combines with J gene TRBJ2-5; D is unresolved. The end of the DNA aligns better with TRBJ2-7, so the J call may be wrong. The CDR3 totals 14 residues. The germline V gene encodes CDR1 LNHDA and CDR2 SQIVND (reference sequence). CDR3 amino acids: CASSAYLRSYEQYF. CDR3 bases: TGTGCCAGTAGTGCCTACCTCCGCTCCTACGAGCAGTACTTC.

This clone was picked up a small number of times. The chain carries TRBV29-1 and TRBJ2-3, with 8 bases lining up with TRBD2. The CDR3 covers 13 residues. CDR1 SQVTM and CDR2 ANQGSEA come from the germline V gene. Trimming at V came to 5 bases and at J to 2 bases, leaving 3 bases not matched to a gene. In DNA form, the CDR3 reads TGCAGCGTTCGGGGGGGCTACACAGATACGCAGTATTTT. It encodes CSVRGGYTDTQYF.

The CDR3 DNA reads as TGTGCCACCAGCGACCCGTTTGGGGCCTCTGGAAACACCATATATTTT. Protein: CATSDPFGASGNTIYF. The chain uses TRBV15 and TRBJ1-3, with D maybe TRBD1 (5 bases). The CDR3 spans 16 residues. V lost 5 bases and J lost 0, with 14 bases in between. From germline, CDR1 is LNHNV and CDR2 YYDKDF (reference sequence).

This chain joins TRBV7-9 and TRBJ2-1; D not certain. Germline V CDR1 and CDR2: SEHNR, FQNEAQ (reference sequence). The CDR3 contains 13 residues. CDR3 sequence (DNA): TGTGCTTTAGGATACAGCTCCTACAATGAGCAGTTCTTC. This translates into CALGYSSYNEQFF.

J is TRBJ2-2 and V is TRBV7-8; 11 bases match TRBD2. The J segment lost 1 base and the V segment lost 5 bases, leaving 3 bases of the junction unmatched. The V gene's germline CDR1 is SGHVS and CDR2 FQNEAQ. The CDR3 has 16 amino acids. The CDR3 DNA is TGTGCCAGCAGCCCTCTAGCGGGAGGGAACACCGGGGAGCTGTTTTTT. Protein: CASSPLAGGNTGELFF.

As to this clone: One junction end does not reproduce the germline sequence, and a read error may be involved. The chain uses TRBV5-4 and TRBJ2-5; D may be TRBD2 (6 bases). CDR1 and CDR2 from the germline V gene are SGHNT and YYREEE (reference sequence). This CDR3 comprises 12 residues. CDR3 in amino acids: CASSRRDSALDF. CDR3 nucleotide sequence: TGTGCCAGCAGCAGGAGGGACTCCGCTTTGGACTTC. Variable domain in full (rest from reference TRBV5-4 and TRBJ2-5): ETGVTQSPTHLIKTRGQQVTLRCSSQSGHNTVSWYQQALGQGPQFIFQYYREEENGRGNFPPRFSGLQFPNYSSELNVNALELDDSALYLCASSRRDSALDFGPGTRLLVL.

This chain uses TRBV5-1 with TRBJ1-4, with D possibly being TRBD1 (5 bases). The germline gives CDR1 SGHRS, CDR2 YFSETQ. V dropped 0 bases and J dropped 3 bases, with 12 bases sitting between them. CDR3 length: 16 amino acids. The CDR3 region is CASSLAVGAPNEKLFF. CDR3 sequence (DNA): TGCGCCAGCAGCTTGGCTGTTGGGGCACCTAATGAAAAACTGTTTTTT.

The chain has TRBV19 and TRBJ1-2, with 7 positions matching TRBD1. Per the germline V gene, CDR1 is LNHDA and CDR2 is SQIVND (reference sequence). The CDR3 is 15 amino acids. J gave up 4 bases and V 3 bases, and 8 bases lay outside the gene matches. CDR3 coding DNA: TGTGCCAGTAGTATGGCGGACAGGCTCCTCTATGGCTACACCTTC. This translates into CASSMADRLLYGYTF.

The J gene is TRBJ1-2, the V gene TRBV6-5; unclear D gene. The V end was cut by 0 bases, the J end by 5 bases, with 16 bases between. Germline V gene sequence: CDR1 MNHEY, CDR2 SVGAGI. This CDR3 has 16 residues. CDR3 in amino acids: CASSYSISPGPYGYTF. The DNA of the CDR3 is TGTGCCAGCAGTTACTCGATATCGCCAGGCCCTTATGGCTACACCTTC.

This chain uses TRBV7-9 with TRBJ2-7, with no clear D. The CDR3 has 14 amino acids. V was trimmed by 5 bases and J by 6 bases, leaving 17 bases between them. The germline CDR1 and CDR2 sequences are SEHNR and FQNEAQ (reference sequence). The DNA of the CDR3 is TGTGCCAGCAGCGCTAGACCCCTAGACGGCGAGCAGTACTTC. This codes for CASSARPLDGEQYF.

The chain recombines TRBV15 with TRBJ2-7; TRBD2 matches 11 bases. J lost 5 bases, V lost 0 bases, and 12 bases had no gene match. Per germline, CDR1 LNHNV and CDR2 YYDKDF (reference sequence). The CDR3 consists of 18 residues. CDR3 DNA sequence: TGTGCCACCAGCAGAGATTACACTATAGCGGGAGGGCCGCACGAGCAGTACTTC. Protein sequence: CATSRDYTIAGGPHEQYF.

CDR3 coding DNA: TGTGCCAGTAGTATCATGGGACGGGGAGGCGTAGACGAGCAGTACTTC. Its translation is CASSIMGRGGVDEQYF. This sequence joins TRBV19 and TRBJ2-7; TRBD2 might be the D (6 bases). V was clipped by 3 bases and J by 5 bases, with 20 bases between them. CDR3 length: 16 amino acids. Germline V gives CDR1 LNHDA, CDR2 SQIVND (reference sequence).

This chain connects TRBV5-4 to TRBJ1-5, with D possibly matching TRBD1 (6 bases). Per germline, CDR1 SGHNT and CDR2 YYREEE (reference sequence). V lost 0 bases to trimming and J lost 5 bases, with 6 bases between them. The CDR3 is 13 amino acids. DNA for the CDR3: TGTGCCAGCAGCTTGGCAGGGGATCAGCCCCAGCATTTT. This encodes CASSLAGDQPQHF.

This chain joins TRBV30 and TRBJ1-6; 7 bases are a match to TRBD1. Per germline, CDR1 GTSNPN and CDR2 SVGIG (reference sequence). J lost 7 bases, V lost 2 bases, and 11 bases had no gene match. The CDR3 spans 16 residues. The CDR3 DNA sequence: TGTGCCTGGAGTTCCCGGGGGGGCAGGGGGAATTCACCCCTCCACTTT. Its translation: CAWSSRGGRGNSPLHF.

The table lists this clone with a few counts. CDR3 nucleotides: TGTGCCAGCCGGACAGTCCTCTTGGGCAATCAGCCCCAGCATTTT. It yields the protein CASRTVLLGNQPQHF. This rearrangement joins TRBV6-1 to TRBJ1-5; D is possibly TRBD1 (6 bases). V dropped 8 bases and J dropped 2 bases, with 16 bases sitting between them. Germline V gives CDR1 MNHNS, CDR2 SASEGT. This CDR3 has 15 residues.

The chain recombines TRBV11-2 with TRBJ1-2; D remains ambiguous. The CDR3 is made up of 13 amino acids. Germline V lookup: CDR1 SGHAT, CDR2 FQNNGV. V was shortened by 5 bases and J by 8 bases, with 15 bases between the two germline ends. CDR3 in DNA: TGTGCCAGCAGCGCAAGTCGGGGATACGGCTACACCTTC. This codes for CASSASRGYGYTF.

With regard to this clone: The germline gene is not matched at one end of the junction; a read error may be the cause. This chain connects TRBV7-7 to TRBJ2-7; 7 bases match TRBD1. From germline, CDR1 is SSHAT and CDR2 FNYEAQ (reference sequence). The CDR3 has 13 residues. In DNA, the CDR3 is TGTGCTAGCAGCTTAGGACAGGACTACGAGCAGTACTTC. Amino acid sequence: CASSLGQDYEQYF.

This clone is a singleton in its sample. The V and J genes are TRBV5-1 and TRBJ2-2; D is possibly TRBD1 (6 bases). The germline V gene encodes CDR1 SGHRS and CDR2 YFSETQ. The CDR3 length is 13 residues. Trimming stripped 8 bases from V and 8 bases from J, with 16 bases between. In nucleotides, the CDR3 is TGCGCCAGTAGACAGGTCGGGCCGGGGGAGCTGTTTTTT. Protein sequence: CASRQVGPGELFF.

The chain is built from TRBV4-3 and TRBJ2-7, with D possibly TRBD2 on 5 matching bases. The CDR3 is 13 amino acids. Germline V gene lookup returns CDR1 LGHNA and CDR2 YSLEER. The germline V and J ends were trimmed by 5 bases and 2 bases, with 10 bases remaining between them. The CDR3 reads CASSDVTTYEQYF. The CDR3, as DNA: TGCGCCAGCAGCGACGTGACTACCTACGAGCAGTACTTC.

The chain recombines TRBV15 with TRBJ2-4; maybe TRBD2 (6 bases). Trimming removed 1 base from V and 0 bases from J, with 10 bases in between. The germline CDR1 and CDR2 sequences are LNHNV and YYDKDF (reference sequence). The CDR3 loop spans 16 amino acids. The CDR3 region has the DNA TGTGCCACCAGCAGAGCCGGGGGAAAAGCCAAAAACATTCAGTACTTC. Its protein product is CATSRAGGKAKNIQYF.

A word on this clone: This sample includes further DNA sequences coding for the same CDR3. This chain links TRBV6-5 with TRBJ1-5; D might be TRBD1 (5 bases). Germline lookup yields CDR1 MNHEY and CDR2 SVGAGI. This CDR3 spans 14 amino acids. Trimming stripped 3 bases from V and 2 bases from J, with 8 bases between. The CDR3 DNA follows: TGTGCCAGCAGTTATCGCAGGGGCAATCAGCCCCAGCATTTT. Amino acids: CASSYRRGNQPQHF.

The chain links TRBV28 to TRBJ2-2; no clear D. In germline, CDR1 is MDHEN, CDR2 SYDVKM. This CDR3 is 11 amino acids long. V lost 3 bases, J lost 8 bases, and 4 bases lay in between. The CDR3 loop is CASSFRGELFF. The CDR3, as DNA: TGTGCCAGCAGTTTTAGAGGGGAGCTGTTTTTT.

This chain links TRBV15 with TRBJ2-2, with TRBD1 identical over 8 bases. This CDR3 has 16 amino acids. The germline V gene has CDR1 LNHNV and CDR2 YYDKDF (reference sequence). V lost 2 bases, J lost 1 base, and 3 bases stayed unmatched. The CDR3 coding sequence is TGTGCCACCAGCAGATGGGGGACAGGGAACACCGGGGAGCTGTTTTTT. As protein: CATSRWGTGNTGELFF.

The chain recombines TRBV7-2 with TRBJ1-3; D perhaps matches TRBD1 (5 bases). CDR1 SGHTA and CDR2 FQGNSA come from the germline V gene. This CDR3 contains 16 residues. Trimming removed 3 bases at V and 0 bases at J, with 12 bases between. CDR3 nucleotides: TGTGCCAGCAGCTTTCAGGGTATCACCTCTGGAAACACCATATATTTT. It translates to CASSFQGITSGNTIYF.